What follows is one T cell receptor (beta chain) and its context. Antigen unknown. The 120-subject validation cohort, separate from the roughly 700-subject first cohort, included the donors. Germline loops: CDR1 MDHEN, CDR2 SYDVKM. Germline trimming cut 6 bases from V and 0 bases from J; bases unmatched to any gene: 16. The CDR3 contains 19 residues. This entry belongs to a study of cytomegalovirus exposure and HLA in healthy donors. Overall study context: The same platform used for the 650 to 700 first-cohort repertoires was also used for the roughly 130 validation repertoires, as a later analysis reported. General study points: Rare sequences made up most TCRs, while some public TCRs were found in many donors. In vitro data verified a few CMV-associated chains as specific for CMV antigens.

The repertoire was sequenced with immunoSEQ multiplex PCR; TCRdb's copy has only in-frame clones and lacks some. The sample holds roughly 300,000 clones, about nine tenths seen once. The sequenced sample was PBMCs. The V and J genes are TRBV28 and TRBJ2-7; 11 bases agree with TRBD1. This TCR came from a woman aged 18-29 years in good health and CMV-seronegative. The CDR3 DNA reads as TGTGCCAGCAGCTTGCTACCCGTGACCGGACAGGGGGCCTCCTACGAGCAGTACTTC. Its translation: CASSLLPVTGQGASYEQYF. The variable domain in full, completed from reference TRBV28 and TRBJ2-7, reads DVKVTQSSRYLVKRTGEKVFLECVQDMDHENMFWYRQDPGLGLRLIYFSYDVKMKEKGDIPEGYSVSREKKERFSLILESASTNQTSMYLCASSLLPVTGQGASYEQYFGPGTRLTVT.